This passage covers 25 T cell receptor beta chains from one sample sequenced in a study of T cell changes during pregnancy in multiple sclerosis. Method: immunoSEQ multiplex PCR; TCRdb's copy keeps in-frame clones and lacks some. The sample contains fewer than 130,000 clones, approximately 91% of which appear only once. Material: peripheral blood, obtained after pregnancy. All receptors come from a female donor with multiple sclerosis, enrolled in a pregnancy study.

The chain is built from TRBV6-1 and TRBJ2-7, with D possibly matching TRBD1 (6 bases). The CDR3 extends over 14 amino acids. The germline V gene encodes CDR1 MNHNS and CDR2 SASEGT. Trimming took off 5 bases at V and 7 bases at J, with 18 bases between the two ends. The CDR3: CASSPNTGYGEQYF. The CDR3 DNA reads TGTGCCAGCAGTCCTAATACAGGGTATGGGGAGCAGTACTTC.

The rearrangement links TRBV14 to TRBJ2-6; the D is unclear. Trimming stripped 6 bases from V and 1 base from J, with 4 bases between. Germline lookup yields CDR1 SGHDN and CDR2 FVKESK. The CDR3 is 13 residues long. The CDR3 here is CASRSSGANVLTF. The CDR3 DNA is TGTGCCAGCAGATCATCTGGGGCCAACGTCCTGACTTTC.

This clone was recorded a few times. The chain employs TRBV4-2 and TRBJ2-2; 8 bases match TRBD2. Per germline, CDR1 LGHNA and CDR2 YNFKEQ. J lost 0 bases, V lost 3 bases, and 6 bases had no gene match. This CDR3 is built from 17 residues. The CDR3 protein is CASSHKRAGANTGELFF. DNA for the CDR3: TGTGCCAGCAGCCATAAACGAGCGGGGGCGAACACCGGGGAGCTGTTTTTT.

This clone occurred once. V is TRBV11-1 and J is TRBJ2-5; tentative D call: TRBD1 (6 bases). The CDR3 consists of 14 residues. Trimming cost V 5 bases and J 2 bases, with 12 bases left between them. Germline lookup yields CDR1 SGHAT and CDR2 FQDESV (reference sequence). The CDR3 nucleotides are TGTGCCAGCAGCCCCGTAAGGGGGCAAGAGACCCAGTACTTC. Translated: CASSPVRGQETQYF. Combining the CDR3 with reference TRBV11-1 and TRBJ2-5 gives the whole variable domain EAEVAQSPRYKITEKSQAVAFWCDPISGHATLYWYRQILGQGPELLVQFQDESVVDDSQLPKDRFSAERLKGVDSTLKIQPAELGDSAMYLCASSPVRGQETQYFGPGTRLLVL.

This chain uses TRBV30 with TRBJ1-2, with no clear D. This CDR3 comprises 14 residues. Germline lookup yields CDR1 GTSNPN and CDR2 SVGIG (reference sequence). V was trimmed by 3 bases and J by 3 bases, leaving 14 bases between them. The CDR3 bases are TGTGCCTGGAGGATATCGGGAGAAGACTATGGCTACACCTTC. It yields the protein CAWRISGEDYGYTF.

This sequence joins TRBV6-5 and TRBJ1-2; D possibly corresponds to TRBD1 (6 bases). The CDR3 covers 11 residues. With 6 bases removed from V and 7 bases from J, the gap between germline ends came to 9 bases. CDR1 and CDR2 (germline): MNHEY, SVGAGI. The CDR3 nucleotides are TGTGCCAGCAGCGACAGGTCTGGCTACACCTTC. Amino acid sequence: CASSDRSGYTF.

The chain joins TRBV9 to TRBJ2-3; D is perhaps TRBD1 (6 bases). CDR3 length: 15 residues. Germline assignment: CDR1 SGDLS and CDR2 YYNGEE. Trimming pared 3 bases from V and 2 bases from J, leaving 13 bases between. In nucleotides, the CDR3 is TGTGCCAGCAGCGCAACCGGGACACTCACAGATACGCAGTATTTT. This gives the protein CASSATGTLTDTQYF.

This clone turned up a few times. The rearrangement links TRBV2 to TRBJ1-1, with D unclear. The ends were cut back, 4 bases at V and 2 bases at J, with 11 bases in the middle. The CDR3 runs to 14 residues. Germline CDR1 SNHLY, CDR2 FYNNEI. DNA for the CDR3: TGTGCCAGCAGTGCGGGGAGGATCAACACTGAAGCTTTCTTT. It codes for CASSAGRINTEAFF. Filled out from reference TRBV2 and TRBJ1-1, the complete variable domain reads EPEVTQTPSHQVTQMGQEVILRCVPISNHLYFYWYRQILGQKVEFLVSFYNNEISEKSEIFDDQFSVERPDGSNFTLKIRSTKLEDSAMYFCASSAGRINTEAFFGQGTRLTVV.

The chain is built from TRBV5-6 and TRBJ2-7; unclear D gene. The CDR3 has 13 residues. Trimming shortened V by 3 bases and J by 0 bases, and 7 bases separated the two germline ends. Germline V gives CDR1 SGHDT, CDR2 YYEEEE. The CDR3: CASSYTSSYEQYF. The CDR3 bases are TGTGCCAGCAGCTACACAAGCTCCTACGAGCAGTACTTC.

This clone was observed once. DNA for the CDR3: TGCGCCAGCAGCTTGGTAGTTTCGGTGACGGGCTATGGCTACACCTTC. This codes for CASSLVVSVTGYGYTF. The chain carries TRBV5-1 and TRBJ1-2; D gene ambiguous. In germline, CDR1 is SGHRS, CDR2 YFSETQ. The CDR3 extends over 16 amino acids. V dropped 0 bases and J dropped 4 bases, with 16 bases sitting between them.

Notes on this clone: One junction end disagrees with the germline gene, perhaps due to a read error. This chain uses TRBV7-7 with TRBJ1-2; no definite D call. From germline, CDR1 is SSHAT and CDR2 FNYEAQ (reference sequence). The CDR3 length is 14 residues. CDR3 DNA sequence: TGTGCTAGCAGCTCAGGTTCCTCGTTACCTGGCTACACCTTC. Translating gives CASSSGSSLPGYTF.

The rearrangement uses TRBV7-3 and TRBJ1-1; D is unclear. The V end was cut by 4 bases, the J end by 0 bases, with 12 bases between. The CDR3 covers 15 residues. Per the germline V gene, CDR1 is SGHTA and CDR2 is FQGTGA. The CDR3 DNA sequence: TGTGCCAGCAGCTCGGACGGCGGGATGAACACTGAAGCTTTCTTT. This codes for CASSSDGGMNTEAFF.

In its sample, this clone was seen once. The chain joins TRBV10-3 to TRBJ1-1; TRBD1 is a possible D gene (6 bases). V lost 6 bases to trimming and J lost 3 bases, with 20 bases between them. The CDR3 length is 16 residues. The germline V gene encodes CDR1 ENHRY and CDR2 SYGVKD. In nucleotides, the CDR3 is TGTGCCATCAGCAATGTACAGGGCGAGTCGTACACTGAAGCTTTCTTT. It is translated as CAISNVQGESYTEAFF.

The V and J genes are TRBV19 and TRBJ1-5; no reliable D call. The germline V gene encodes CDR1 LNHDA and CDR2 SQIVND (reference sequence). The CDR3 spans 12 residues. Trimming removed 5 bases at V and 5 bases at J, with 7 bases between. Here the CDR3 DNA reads TGTGCCAGTAGTCGCCGGTATCAGCCCCAGCATTTT. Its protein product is CASSRRYQPQHF.

The CDR3 bases are TGTGCCAGCAGCGCGTTCGGGACTAACTACGAGCAGTACTTC. Amino acid sequence: CASSAFGTNYEQYF. This chain joins TRBV7-2 and TRBJ2-7, with 7 bases lining up with TRBD2. Germline trimming cut 5 bases from V and 3 bases from J; bases unmatched to any gene: 7. The germline V gene has CDR1 SGHTA and CDR2 FQGNSA. This CDR3 comprises 14 residues.

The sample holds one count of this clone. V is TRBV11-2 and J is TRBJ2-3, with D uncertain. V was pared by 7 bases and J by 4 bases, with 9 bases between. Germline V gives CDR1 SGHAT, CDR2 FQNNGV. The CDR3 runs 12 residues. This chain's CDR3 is CASTPSPDTQYF. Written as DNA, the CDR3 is TGTGCCAGCACCCCTAGTCCAGATACGCAGTATTTT.

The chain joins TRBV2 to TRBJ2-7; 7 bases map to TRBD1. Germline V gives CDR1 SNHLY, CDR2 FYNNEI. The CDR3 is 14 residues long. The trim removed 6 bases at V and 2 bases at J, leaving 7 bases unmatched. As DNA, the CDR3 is TGTGCCAGCAGGCTGCAGGGGGTGACCTACGAGCAGTACTTC. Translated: CASRLQGVTYEQYF.

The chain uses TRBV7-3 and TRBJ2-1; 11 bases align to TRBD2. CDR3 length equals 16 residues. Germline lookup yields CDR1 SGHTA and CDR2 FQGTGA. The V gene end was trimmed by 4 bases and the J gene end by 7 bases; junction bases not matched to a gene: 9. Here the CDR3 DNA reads TGTGCCAGCAGCTCCCCCATAGCGGGGGGGCGGAATGAGCAGTTCTTC. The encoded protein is CASSSPIAGGRNEQFF.

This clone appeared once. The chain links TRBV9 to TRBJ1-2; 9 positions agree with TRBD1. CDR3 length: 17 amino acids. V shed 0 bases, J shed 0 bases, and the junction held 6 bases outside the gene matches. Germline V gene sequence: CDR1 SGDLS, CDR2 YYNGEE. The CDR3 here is CASSVDGQGFPNYGYTF. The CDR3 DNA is TGTGCCAGCAGCGTAGACGGACAGGGGTTTCCTAACTATGGCTACACCTTC.

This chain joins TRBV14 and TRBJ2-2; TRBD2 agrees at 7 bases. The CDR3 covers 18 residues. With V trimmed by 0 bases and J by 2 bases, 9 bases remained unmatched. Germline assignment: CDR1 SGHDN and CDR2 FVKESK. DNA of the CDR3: TGTGCCAGCAGCCAAGATGGCCAGCGGGGATTCAACACCGGGGAGCTGTTTTTT. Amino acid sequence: CASSQDGQRGFNTGELFF.

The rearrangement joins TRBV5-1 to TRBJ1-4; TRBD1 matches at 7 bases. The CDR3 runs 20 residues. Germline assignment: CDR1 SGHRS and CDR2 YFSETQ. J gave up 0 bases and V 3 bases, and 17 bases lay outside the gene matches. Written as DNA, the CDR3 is TGCGCCAGCAGCTCCCAATCAGGACAGGTTTCAACTGCAACTAATGAAAAACTGTTTTTT. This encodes CASSSQSGQVSTATNEKLFF.

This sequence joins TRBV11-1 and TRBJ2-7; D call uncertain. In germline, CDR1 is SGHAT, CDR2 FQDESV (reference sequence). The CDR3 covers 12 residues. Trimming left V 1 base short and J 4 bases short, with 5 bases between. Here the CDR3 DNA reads TGTGCCAGCAGCTTAGTCCCTTACGAGCAGTACTTC. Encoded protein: CASSLVPYEQYF.

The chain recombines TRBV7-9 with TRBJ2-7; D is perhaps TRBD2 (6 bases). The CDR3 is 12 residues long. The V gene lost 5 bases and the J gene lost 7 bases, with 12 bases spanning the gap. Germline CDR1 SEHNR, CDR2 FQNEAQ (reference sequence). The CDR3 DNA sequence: TGTGCCAGCAGCCCCGCCGGGGGAGAGCAGTACTTC. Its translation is CASSPAGGEQYF.

CDR3 protein: CASSEWAWETGGYGYTF. In nucleotides, the CDR3 is TGTGCCAGCAGTGAATGGGCTTGGGAGACAGGTGGGTATGGCTACACCTTC. The V and J genes are TRBV6-1 and TRBJ1-2; maybe TRBD1 (6 bases). The germline V and J ends were trimmed by 2 bases and 5 bases, with 21 bases remaining between them. From germline, CDR1 is MNHNS and CDR2 SASEGT. The CDR3 length is 17 residues.

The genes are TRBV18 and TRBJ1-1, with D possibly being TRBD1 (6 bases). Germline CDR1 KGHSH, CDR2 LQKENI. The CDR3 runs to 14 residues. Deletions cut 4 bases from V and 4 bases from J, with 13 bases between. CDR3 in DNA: TGTGCCAGCTCACGGGGGCTGTCTGGCACTGAAGCTTTCTTT. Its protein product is CASSRGLSGTEAFF.